This T cell receptor beta chain came from a study of blood T cell repertoires in COVID-19. Study summary: Researchers got acute and convalescent COVID-19 samples from the United States, Italy and Spain. The cDNA or gDNA used as material had been derived from T cells, B-cell-depleted T cells, or PBMCs.

The CDR3 has 15 residues. V dropped 0 bases and J dropped 5; count of bases not matched to a gene: 5. Germline V gives CDR1 MGHRA, CDR2 YSYEKL. Study processing details: The authors estimated nucleated cell counts from reference gene primer amplification. Data came from immunoSEQ multiplex PCR; TCRdb stores just in-frame clones and leaves some out. V, J and clone size derive from that table, while D and trimming were established from the DNA sequence. The sample includes about 360,000 clones, around 87% of them seen just once. V is TRBV4-1 and J is TRBJ2-7, with 9 bases identical to TRBD2. Sequencing was carried out using peripheral blood. The sequence was obtained from a human donor in a cohort sampled during active COVID-19. This CDR3 reads CASSQEASGRHEQYF. The CDR3, as DNA: TGCGCCAGCAGCCAAGAAGCGAGCGGGAGGCACGAGCAGTACTTC.